A selection of T cell receptor beta chains follows, all from one sample in a study of neurological immune-mediated disorders. TCRdb analysed the 5' RACE reads with MiXCR anew, one entry per CDR3 protein. The table shows tens of thousands of distinct CDR3 sequences, with less than 5.5% occurring only once. The sample consisted of PBMCs. These receptor sequences come from a woman aged 25 to 45 with multiple sclerosis. Each CDR3 is given with its conserved first and last residue. D genes are given only for firm matches. Clone sizes are given selectively: once, few, many, or a class where the clone is expanded.

TRBD1	17	TRBJ2-3	many	TRBV7-6	TGTGCCAGCAGCCTCCCCCCCGGGACAGGGAGTATGGTTACGCAGTATTTT	CASSLPPGTGSMVTQYF
.	14	TRBJ2-5	many	TRBV20-1	TGCAGTGCTAGAGATTATCGGGACAAAGAGACCCAGTACTTC	CSARDYRDKETQYF
.	15	TRBJ1-4	few	TRBV11-2	TGTGCCAGCAGCTTAGCAGGCAGCCGGAGCGGAAAACTGTTTTTT	CASSLAGSRSGKLFF
.	11	TRBJ2-5	many	TRBV20-1	TGCAGTGCTAGAGTAGCAGAGACCCAGTACTTC	CSARVAETQYF
TRBD2	16	TRBJ2-5	many	TRBV20-1	TGCAGTGCCCTGGGTCTGGGACTAGCACTCCAAGAGACCCAGTACTTC	CSALGLGLALQETQYF
TRBD2	16	TRBJ2-7	many	TRBV28	TGTGCCAGCAGTTCCCCTCGGACTAGCGGGAGCTACGAGCAGTACTTC	CASSSPRTSGSYEQYF
TRBD2	14	TRBJ2-5	.	TRBV20-1	TGCAGTGCTACAAAGGGACTAGCCCAAGAGACCCAGTACTTC	CSATKGLAQETQYF
.	14	TRBJ1-1	.	TRBV5-1	TGCGCCAGCAGCACGGGACACCTGAACACTGAAGCTTTCTTT	CASSTGHLNTEAFF
TRBD2	14	TRBJ2-1	few	TRBV29-1	TGCAGCGTTACGACTAGCGGGGGGTCTAATGAGCAGTTCTTC	CSVTTSGGSNEQFF
.	15	TRBJ2-3	many	TRBV10-3	TGTGCCATCAGTGAGACCCAAACTAGCACAGATACGCAGTATTTT	CAISETQTSTDTQYF
TRBD1	14	TRBJ1-5	.	TRBV5-1	TGCGCCAGCAGCATGGGGACAGGGGGAAAGACCCAGAATTTT	CASSMGTGGKTQNF
.	13	TRBJ1-1	few	TRBV6-1	TGTGCCAGCAGGGTGGTGCGCGGCACTGAAGCTTTCTTT	CASRVVRGTEAFF
TRBD1	15	TRBJ2-7	.	TRBV20-1	TGCAGTGCTAGAGCTCACAGGGGCCTTCAATACGAGCAGTACTTC	CSARAHRGLQYEQYF
.	13	TRBJ1-1	many	TRBV7-9	TGTGCCAGCAGTGGACAAGAGAACACTGAAGCTTTCTTT	CASSGQENTEAFF
.	16	TRBJ1-3	many	TRBV9	TGTGCCAGCAGCGTAGAGGACTCGACCTCTGGAAACACCATATATTTT	CASSVEDSTSGNTIYF
TRBD2	18	TRBJ2-6	many	TRBV4-1	TGCGCCAGCAGCCCGATTAGCGGGGGGGTGTCTGGGGCCAACGTCCTGACTTTC	CASSPISGGVSGANVLTF
.	13	TRBJ1-1	many	TRBV5-1	TGCGCCAGCAGCTTTCAGGGTGGTACTGAAGCTTTCTTT	CASSFQGGTEAFF
.	13	TRBJ1-1	.	TRBV4-1	TGCGCCAGCAGCCAAGTAAGGAACACTGAAGCTTTCTTT	CASSQVRNTEAFF
.	13	TRBJ2-3	.	TRBV29-1	TGCAGCGTTGAGAGGATGGAGGCAGATACGCAGTATTTT	CSVERMEADTQYF
.	13	TRBJ2-7	many	TRBV6-2/TRBV6-3	TGTGCCAGCAACAGGGTAAATAGTTACGAGCAGTACTTC	CASNRVNSYEQYF
TRBD1	16	TRBJ2-1	few	TRBV5-4	TGTGCCAGCAGCCGCCCTCCGGGACAGAGCAACAATGAGCAGTTCTTC	CASSRPPGQSNNEQFF
.	13	TRBJ2-3	.	TRBV6-1	TGTGCCAGCTCGCACGGACGGGAAGATACGCAGTATTTT	CASSHGREDTQYF
TRBD1	18	TRBJ2-1	many	TRBV7-3	TGTGCCAGCAGCTTAAACCCTGGGACAGGGAGCTCCTACAATGAGCAGTTCTTC	CASSLNPGTGSSYNEQFF
.	13	TRBJ2-1	many	TRBV6-1	TGTGCCAGCAGGCCCGAAAGTAGGAATGAGCAGTTCTTC	CASRPESRNEQFF
TRBD1	16	TRBJ2-1	.	TRBV5-6	TGTGCCAGCAGCTGGACCGAGACAGGGTCATACAATGAGCAGTTCTTC	CASSWTETGSYNEQFF
.	13	TRBJ2-3	many	TRBV4-1	TGCGCCAGCAGCCAAGATCGGGGAGATACGCAGTATTTT	CASSQDRGDTQYF
TRBD2	18	TRBJ2-3	many	TRBV9	TGTGCCAGCAGCGTAGCCGCTAGCGGGATGGGAAGGTCAGATACGCAGTATTTT	CASSVAASGMGRSDTQYF
.	16	TRBJ2-2	few	TRBV4-2	TGTGCCAGCAGCCAAGACATGGTCCAAAACACCGGGGAGCTGTTTTTT	CASSQDMVQNTGELFF
.	13	TRBJ1-6	many	TRBV5-1	TGCGCCAGCAGCGTGACCAGGGATTCACCCCTCCACTTT	CASSVTRDSPLHF
.	14	TRBJ2-3	.	TRBV5-1	TGCGCCAGCAGCTTTACCCTGGCCACAGATACGCAGTATTTT	CASSFTLATDTQYF
TRBD1	14	TRBJ2-5	many	TRBV20-1	TGCAGTGCTATACAGGGGTATGGCCAAGAGACCCAGTACTTC	CSAIQGYGQETQYF
TRBD2	16	TRBJ2-1	many	TRBV11-2	TGTGCCAGCAGCTCCCCCTCCGGGACTAGCGGGAATGAGCAGTTCTTC	CASSSPSGTSGNEQFF
TRBD2	20	TRBJ2-6	many	TRBV5-1	TGCGCCAGCAGCTTTCCTTATGGGACTAGCGGTAACTCTGGGGCCAACGTCCTGACTTTC	CASSFPYGTSGNSGANVLTF